This entry features one T cell receptor (beta chain) sequence. The data stem from a study of T cell repertoires in cytomegalovirus infection. V was clipped by 0 bases and J by 5 bases, with 8 bases between them. Germline lookup yields CDR1 LGHNA and CDR2 YSLEER. The CDR3 length is 13 residues. TCRdb re-called the reads through MiXCR, storing one row per CDR3 protein. This sample has about 400,000 distinct CDR3 sequences, with around 18% found just once. What was sequenced was PBMCs. The chain uses TRBV4-3 and TRBJ2-7; perhaps TRBD1 as D (6 bases). The clonotype originates from a human donor in good health (CMV status not recorded). Some clones in this sample may be carry-over from other donors' samples. Written as DNA, the CDR3 is TGCGCCAGCAGCCAAGACAGGGGCCACGAGCAGTACTTC. This gives the protein CASSQDRGHEQYF.